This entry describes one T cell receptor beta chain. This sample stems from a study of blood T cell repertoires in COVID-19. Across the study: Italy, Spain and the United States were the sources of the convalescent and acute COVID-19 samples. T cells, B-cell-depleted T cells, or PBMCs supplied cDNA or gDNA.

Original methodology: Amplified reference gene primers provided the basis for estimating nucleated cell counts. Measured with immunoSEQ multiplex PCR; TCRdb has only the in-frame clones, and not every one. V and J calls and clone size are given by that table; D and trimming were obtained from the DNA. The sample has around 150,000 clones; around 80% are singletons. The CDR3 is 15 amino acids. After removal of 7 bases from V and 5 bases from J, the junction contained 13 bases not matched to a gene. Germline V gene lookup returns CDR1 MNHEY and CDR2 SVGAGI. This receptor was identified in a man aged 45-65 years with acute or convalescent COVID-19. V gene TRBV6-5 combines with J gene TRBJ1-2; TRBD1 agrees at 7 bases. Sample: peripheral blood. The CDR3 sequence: CASTSGGTETYGYTF. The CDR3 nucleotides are TGTGCCAGCACTTCAGGGGGGACAGAGACTTATGGCTACACCTTC.